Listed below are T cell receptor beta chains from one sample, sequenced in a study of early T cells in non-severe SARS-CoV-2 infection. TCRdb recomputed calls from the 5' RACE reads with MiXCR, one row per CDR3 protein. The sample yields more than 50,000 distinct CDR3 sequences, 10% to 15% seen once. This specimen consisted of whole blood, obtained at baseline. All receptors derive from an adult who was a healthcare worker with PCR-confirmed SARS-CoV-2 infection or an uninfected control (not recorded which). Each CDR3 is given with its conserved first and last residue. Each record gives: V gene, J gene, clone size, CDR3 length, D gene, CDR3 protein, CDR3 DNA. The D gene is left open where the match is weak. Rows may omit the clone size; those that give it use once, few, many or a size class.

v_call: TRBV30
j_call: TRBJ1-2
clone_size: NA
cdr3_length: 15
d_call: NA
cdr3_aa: CAWSVFLRAGYGYTF
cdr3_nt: TGTGCCTGGAGTGTATTCCTGAGGGCTGGCTATGGCTACACCTTC

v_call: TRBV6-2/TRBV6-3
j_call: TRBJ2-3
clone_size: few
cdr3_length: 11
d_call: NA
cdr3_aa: CASRTILAQYF
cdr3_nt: TGTGCCAGCCGGACTATATTGGCGCAGTATTTT

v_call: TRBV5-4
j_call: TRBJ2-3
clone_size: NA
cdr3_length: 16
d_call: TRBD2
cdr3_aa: CASSLIAQGTRDTQYF
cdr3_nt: TGTGCCAGCAGCCTAATAGCGCAGGGGACTAGAGATACGCAGTATTTT

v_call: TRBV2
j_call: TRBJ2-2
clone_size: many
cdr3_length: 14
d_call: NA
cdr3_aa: CASSEFRATGELFF
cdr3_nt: TGTGCCAGCAGTGAATTCAGGGCCACCGGGGAGCTGTTTTTT

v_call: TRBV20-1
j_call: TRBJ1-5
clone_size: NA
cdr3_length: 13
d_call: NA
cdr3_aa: CSALDSSNQPQHF
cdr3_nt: TGCAGTGCCTTAGACAGCAGCAATCAGCCCCAGCATTTT

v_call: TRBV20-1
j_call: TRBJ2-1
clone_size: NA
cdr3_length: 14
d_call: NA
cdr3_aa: CSARPYGINNEQFF
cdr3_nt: TGCAGTGCTAGACCCTACGGGATAAACAATGAGCAGTTCTTC

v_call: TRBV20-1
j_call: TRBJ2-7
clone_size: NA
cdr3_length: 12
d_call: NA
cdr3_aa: CSAPESGDQQYF
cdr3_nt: TGCAGTGCCCCCGAGTCAGGGGATCAGCAGTACTTC

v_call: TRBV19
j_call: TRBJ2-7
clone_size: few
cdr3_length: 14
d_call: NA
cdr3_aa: CASSILSGENEQYF
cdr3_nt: TGTGCCAGTAGTATTCTTTCGGGGGAAAACGAGCAGTACTTC

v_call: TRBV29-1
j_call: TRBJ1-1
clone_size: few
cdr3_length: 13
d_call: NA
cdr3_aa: CSVRAGSYTEAFF
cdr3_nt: TGCAGCGTTCGGGCAGGATCGTACACTGAAGCTTTCTTT

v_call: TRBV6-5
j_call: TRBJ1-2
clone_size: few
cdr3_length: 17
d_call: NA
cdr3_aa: CASSYSREGKNYYGYTF
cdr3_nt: TGTGCCAGCAGTTACTCGAGGGAAGGGAAGAACTACTATGGCTACACCTTC

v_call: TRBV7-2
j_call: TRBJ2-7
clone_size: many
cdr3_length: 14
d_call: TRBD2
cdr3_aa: CASSLLAGDYEQYF
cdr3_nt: TGTGCCAGCAGCTTACTAGCGGGGGACTACGAGCAGTACTTC

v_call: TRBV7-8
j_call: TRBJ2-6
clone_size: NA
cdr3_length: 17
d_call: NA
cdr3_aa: CASSSPDSPSGANVLTF
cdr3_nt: TGTGCCAGCAGCTCTCCGGACAGTCCCTCTGGGGCCAACGTCCTGACTTTC

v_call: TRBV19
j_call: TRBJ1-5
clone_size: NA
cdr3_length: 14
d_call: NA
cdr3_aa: CASNGQAFNQPQHF
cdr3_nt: TGTGCCAGTAACGGGCAGGCATTCAATCAGCCCCAGCATTTT

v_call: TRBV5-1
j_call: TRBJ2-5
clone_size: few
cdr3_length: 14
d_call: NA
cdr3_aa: CASSLFSDQETQYF
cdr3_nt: TGCGCCAGCAGCTTGTTCTCAGATCAAGAGACCCAGTACTTC

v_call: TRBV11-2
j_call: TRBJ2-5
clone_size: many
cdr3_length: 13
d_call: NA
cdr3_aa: CASSSGYSETQYF
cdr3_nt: TGTGCCAGCAGCTCAGGGTATTCGGAGACCCAGTACTTC

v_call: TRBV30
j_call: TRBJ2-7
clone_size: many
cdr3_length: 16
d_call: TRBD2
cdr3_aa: CAWSAGLAGTVYEQYF
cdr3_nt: TGTGCCTGGAGTGCGGGACTAGCGGGAACTGTGTACGAGCAGTACTTC

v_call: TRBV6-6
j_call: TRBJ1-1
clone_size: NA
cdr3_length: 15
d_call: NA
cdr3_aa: CASSYNPEINTEAFF
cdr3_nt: TGTGCCAGCAGTTATAATCCGGAAATTAACACTGAAGCTTTCTTT

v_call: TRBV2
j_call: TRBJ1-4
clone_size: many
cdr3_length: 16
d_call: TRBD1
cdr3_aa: CASRERAGGRNEKLFF
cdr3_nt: TGTGCCAGCAGAGAGAGAGCAGGGGGACGTAATGAAAAACTGTTTTTT

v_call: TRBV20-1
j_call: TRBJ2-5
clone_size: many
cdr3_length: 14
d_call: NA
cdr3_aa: CSAGPTGVQETQYF
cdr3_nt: TGCAGTGCTGGGCCTACGGGGGTCCAAGAGACCCAGTACTTC

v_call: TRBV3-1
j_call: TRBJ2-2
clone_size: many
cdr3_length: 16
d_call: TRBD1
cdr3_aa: CASSQNTGEITGELFF
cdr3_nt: TGTGCCAGCAGCCAAAACACAGGGGAAATAACCGGGGAGCTGTTTTTT

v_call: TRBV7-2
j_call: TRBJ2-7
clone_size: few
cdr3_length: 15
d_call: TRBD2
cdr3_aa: CASSFSGGAYLEQYF
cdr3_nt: TGTGCCAGCAGCTTTAGCGGGGGGGCGTATTTAGAGCAGTACTTC

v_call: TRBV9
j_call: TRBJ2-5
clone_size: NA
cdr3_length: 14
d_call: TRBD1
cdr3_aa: CASSVATAGGTQYF
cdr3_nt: TGTGCCAGCAGCGTAGCTACGGCAGGGGGGACCCAGTACTTC

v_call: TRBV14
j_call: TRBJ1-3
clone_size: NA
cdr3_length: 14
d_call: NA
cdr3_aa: CASGVGAAGNTIYF
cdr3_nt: TGTGCCAGCGGAGTGGGGGCTGCTGGAAACACCATATATTTT

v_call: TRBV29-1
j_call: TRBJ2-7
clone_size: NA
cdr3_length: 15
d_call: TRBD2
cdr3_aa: CSAGTSGGFGYEQYF
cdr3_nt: TGCAGCGCCGGGACTAGCGGGGGTTTCGGGTACGAGCAGTACTTC

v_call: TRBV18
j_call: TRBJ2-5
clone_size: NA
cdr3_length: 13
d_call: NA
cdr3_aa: CASSPPNQETQYF
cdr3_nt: TGTGCCAGCTCACCCCCAAATCAAGAGACCCAGTACTTC

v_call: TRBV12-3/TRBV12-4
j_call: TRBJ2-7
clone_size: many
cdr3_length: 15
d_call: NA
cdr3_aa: CASSSKTHTADEQYF
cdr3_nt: TGTGCCAGCTCCTCGAAGACCCATACGGCGGACGAGCAGTACTTC

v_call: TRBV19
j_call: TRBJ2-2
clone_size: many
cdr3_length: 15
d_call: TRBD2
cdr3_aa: CASSISGGGDGELFF
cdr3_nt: TGTGCCAGTAGTATTTCGGGAGGAGGCGACGGGGAGCTGTTTTTT

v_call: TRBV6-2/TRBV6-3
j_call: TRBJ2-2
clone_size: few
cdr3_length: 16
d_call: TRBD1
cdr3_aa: CASSLQGVVGTGELFF
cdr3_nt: TGTGCCAGCAGTCTACAGGGGGTCGTGGGCACCGGGGAGCTGTTTTTT

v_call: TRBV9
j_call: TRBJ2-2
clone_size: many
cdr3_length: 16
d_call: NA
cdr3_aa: CASSVAGRGGTGELFF
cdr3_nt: TGTGCCAGCAGCGTAGCTGGTAGGGGTGGCACCGGGGAGCTGTTTTTT

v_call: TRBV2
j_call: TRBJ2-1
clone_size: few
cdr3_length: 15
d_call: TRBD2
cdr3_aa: CASSTPGLAGDEQFF
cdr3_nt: TGTGCCAGCAGTACACCGGGACTAGCGGGAGATGAGCAGTTCTTC

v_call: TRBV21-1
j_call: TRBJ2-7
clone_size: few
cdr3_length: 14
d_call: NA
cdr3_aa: CASSKENGAYEQYF
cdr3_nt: TGTGCCAGCAGCAAAGAGAACGGAGCCTACGAGCAGTACTTC

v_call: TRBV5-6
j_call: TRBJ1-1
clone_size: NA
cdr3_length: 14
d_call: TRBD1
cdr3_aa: CASSDGTGGPEAFF
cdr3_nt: TGTGCCAGCAGTGACGGGACAGGGGGCCCTGAAGCTTTCTTT

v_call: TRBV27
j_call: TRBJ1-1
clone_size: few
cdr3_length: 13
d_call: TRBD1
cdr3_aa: CASSLYGQGVAFF
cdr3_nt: TGTGCCAGCAGTTTATATGGACAGGGTGTAGCTTTCTTT

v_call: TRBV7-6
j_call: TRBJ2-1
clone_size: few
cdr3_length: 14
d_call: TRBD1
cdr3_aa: CASRRGQGLGEQFF
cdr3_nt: TGTGCCAGCAGACGCGGACAGGGGCTGGGTGAGCAGTTCTTC

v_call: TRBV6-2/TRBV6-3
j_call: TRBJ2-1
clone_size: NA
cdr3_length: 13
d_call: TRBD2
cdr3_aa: CASSGTSENEQFF
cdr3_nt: TGTGCCAGCAGTGGGACTAGCGAGAATGAGCAGTTCTTC

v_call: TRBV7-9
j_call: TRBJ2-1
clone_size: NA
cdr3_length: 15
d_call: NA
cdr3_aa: CASSLGTVIYNEQFF
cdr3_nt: TGTGCCAGCAGCTTAGGGACAGTGATTTACAATGAGCAGTTCTTC

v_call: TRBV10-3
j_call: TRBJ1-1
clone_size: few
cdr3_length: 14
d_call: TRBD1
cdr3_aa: CAIGRDRGNTEAFF
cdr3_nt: TGTGCCATCGGCCGGGACAGGGGGAACACTGAAGCTTTCTTT